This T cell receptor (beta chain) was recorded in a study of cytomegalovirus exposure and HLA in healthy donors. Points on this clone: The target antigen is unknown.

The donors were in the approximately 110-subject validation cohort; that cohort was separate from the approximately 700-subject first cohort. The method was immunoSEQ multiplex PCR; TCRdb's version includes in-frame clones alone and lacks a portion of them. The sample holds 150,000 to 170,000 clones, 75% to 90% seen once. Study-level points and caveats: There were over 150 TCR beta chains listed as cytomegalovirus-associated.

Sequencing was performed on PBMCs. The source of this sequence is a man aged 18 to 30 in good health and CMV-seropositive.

DNA of the CDR3: TGTGCCAGCAGCTTAGGTTCCGGTCCCAATGAGCAGTTCTTC. Encoded protein: CASSLGSGPNEQFF. The genes are TRBV7-3 and TRBJ2-1; D not resolved. Trimming took off 2 bases at V and 6 bases at J, with 11 bases between the two ends. The CDR3 extends over 14 amino acids. Looked up from germline, CDR1 is SGHTA and CDR2 is FQGTGA.